The TCR beta chain described here comes from a study of blood T cell repertoires in COVID-19. About the study: There were acute and convalescent COVID-19 samples, and they came from the United States, Italy and Spain. The analysed material was cDNA or gDNA that came from T cells, B-cell-depleted T cells, or PBMCs.

Per the authors' pipeline: Estimates of nucleated cell counts were drawn from the amplification of reference gene primers. Sequencing used immunoSEQ multiplex PCR; TCRdb keeps in-frame clones, though not all of them. V, J and clone size are those of that table, while D and trimming were read from the DNA. The table has about 280,000 clones, 85% seen once; the top ten hold 13%. The germline V gene has CDR1 SNHLY and CDR2 FYNNEI. The CDR3 loop spans 13 amino acids. V shed 5 bases and J shed 4 bases, with 11 bases lying between them. Material for sequencing was peripheral blood. The TCR originated in a human donor in a cohort sampled during active COVID-19. The chain employs TRBV2 and TRBJ1-1; D is possibly TRBD1 (6 bases). The CDR3 region has the DNA TGTGCCAGCAGTAGGCACAGGGTCACTGAAGCTTTCTTT. Encoded protein: CASSRHRVTEAFF.